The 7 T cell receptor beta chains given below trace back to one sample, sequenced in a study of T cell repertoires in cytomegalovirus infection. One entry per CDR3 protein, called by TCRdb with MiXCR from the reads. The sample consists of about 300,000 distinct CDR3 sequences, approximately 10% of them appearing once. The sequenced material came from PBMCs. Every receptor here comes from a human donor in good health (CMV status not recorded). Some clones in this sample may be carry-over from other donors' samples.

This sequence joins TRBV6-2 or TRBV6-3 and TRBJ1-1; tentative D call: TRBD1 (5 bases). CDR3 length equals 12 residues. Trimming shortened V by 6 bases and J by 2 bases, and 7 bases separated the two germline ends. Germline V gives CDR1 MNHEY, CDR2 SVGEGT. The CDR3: CASSDRNTEAFF. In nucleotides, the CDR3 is TGTGCCAGCAGCGACAGAAACACTGAAGCTTTCTTT.

CDR3 protein: CASSFLQGATGELFF. The CDR3 DNA reads TGTGCCAGCAGCTTTTTACAGGGTGCCACCGGGGAGCTGTTTTTT. V gene TRBV5-6 combines with J gene TRBJ2-2; TRBD1 might be the D (6 bases). V lost 2 bases and J lost 4, with 12 bases in between. The CDR3 length is 15 residues. Germline CDR1 SGHDT, CDR2 YYEEEE.

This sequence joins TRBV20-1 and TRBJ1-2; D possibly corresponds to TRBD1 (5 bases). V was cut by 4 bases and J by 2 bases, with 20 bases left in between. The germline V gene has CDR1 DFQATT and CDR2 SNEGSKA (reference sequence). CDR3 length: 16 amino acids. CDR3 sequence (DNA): TGCAGTGCTACGGGAGGAGGCAGGGCGACCAACTATGGCTACACCTTC. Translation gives CSATGGGRATNYGYTF.

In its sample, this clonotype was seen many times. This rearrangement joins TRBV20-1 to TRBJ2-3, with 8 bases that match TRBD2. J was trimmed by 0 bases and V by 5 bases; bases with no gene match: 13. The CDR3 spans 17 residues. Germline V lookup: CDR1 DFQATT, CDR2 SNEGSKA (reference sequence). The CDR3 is CSAGGGSGGASTDTQYF. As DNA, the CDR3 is TGCAGTGCTGGAGGGGGGAGCGGGGGTGCTAGCACAGATACGCAGTATTTT.

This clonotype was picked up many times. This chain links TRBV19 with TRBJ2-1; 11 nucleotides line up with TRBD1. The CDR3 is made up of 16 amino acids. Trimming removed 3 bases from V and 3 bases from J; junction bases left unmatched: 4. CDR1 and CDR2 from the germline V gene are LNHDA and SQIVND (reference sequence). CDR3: CASSIPGTGGYNEQFF. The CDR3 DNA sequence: TGTGCCAGTAGTATCCCCGGGACAGGGGGCTACAATGAGCAGTTCTTC.

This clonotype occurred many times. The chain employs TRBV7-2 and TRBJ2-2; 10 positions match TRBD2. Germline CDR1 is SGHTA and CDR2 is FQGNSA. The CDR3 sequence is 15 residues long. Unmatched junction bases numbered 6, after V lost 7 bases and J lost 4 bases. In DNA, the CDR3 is TGTGCCAGCATTTGGAGCGGGGGGGGCACCGGGGAGCTGTTTTTT. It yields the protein CASIWSGGGTGELFF.

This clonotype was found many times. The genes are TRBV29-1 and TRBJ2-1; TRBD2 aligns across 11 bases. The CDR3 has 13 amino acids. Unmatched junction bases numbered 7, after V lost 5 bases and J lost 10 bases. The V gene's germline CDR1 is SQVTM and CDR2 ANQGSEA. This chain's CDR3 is CSVRGLAAREQFF. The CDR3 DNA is TGCAGCGTTCGGGGACTAGCGGCGAGGGAGCAGTTCTTC.